Here is one TCR beta chain with its context. The authors' processing: Amplification of reference gene primers provided the estimated nucleated cell counts. Profiling relied on immunoSEQ multiplex PCR, and the TCRdb table lists in-frame clones only, not all of them. V, J and clone size derive from that table, while D and trimming were established from the DNA sequence. Of about 100,000 clones in the sample, about nine tenths were seen once. These data are taken from a study of blood T cell repertoires in COVID-19. Study-wide background: The United States, Italy and Spain supplied acute and convalescent COVID-19 samples. From T cells, B-cell-depleted T cells, or PBMCs came the material, which was cDNA or gDNA.

The sequencing input was peripheral blood. This receptor was identified in a human donor in a cohort sampled during active COVID-19.

The CDR3 DNA reads as TGTGCCAGCCAGGGAACCCGCTCCTACGAGCAGTACTTC. It specifies CASQGTRSYEQYF. The chain couples TRBV27 to TRBJ2-7, with a tentative D call TRBD1 (5 bases). Germline loops: CDR1 MNHEY, CDR2 SMNVEV (reference sequence). The CDR3 spans 13 residues. V lost 8 bases and J 0 bases, leaving 11 bases between the germline ends.